Below, 14 T cell receptor beta chains from the same sample are listed, as sequenced in a study of regulatory T cells in long-lasting Graves disease (dated by TCRdb to about 2021). The time point label on this specimen signifies: newly diagnosed GD, antithyroid drugs for less than 3 months. RNA was extracted from PBMCs in TRIzol for both TCR sequencing and RNA sequencing. Libraries were prepared through multiplex PCR. These reads were obtained on an Illumina HiSeq 4000. CDR3 regions were amplified by Arm-PCR with iRepertoire HTBI primers to construct TCR beta libraries. The raw public reads went through TCRdb reprocessing: fastp at Q25, MiXCR clone calling, in-frame beta chains kept. Entries that share a CDR3 protein sequence are merged under the most common genes and DNA. Across this sample there are about 210,000 distinct CDR3 sequences, with roughly a fifth seen only once. The top ten clonotypes cover about 12% of the sample.

This sample was shared with a second study, whose subject was T cells in Graves' hyperthyroidism and ophthalmopathy.

Source: peripheral blood mononuclear cells (PBMCs), taken at new diagnosis, from a patient treated with antithyroid drugs. These receptors all stem from a woman in her thirties with Graves disease. Donor details come from another sample of the same person, matched by shared clones.

This clonotype was seen ten or more times. The J gene is TRBJ2-2, the V gene TRBV28, with unresolved D. CDR1 is MDHEN and CDR2 is SYDVKM in the germline V gene. The CDR3 runs 14 residues. V was trimmed by 5 bases and J by 6 bases, leaving 13 bases between them. The CDR3 sequence: CASSRRTKAGELFF. CDR3 nucleotide sequence: TGTGCCAGCAGTCGGCGAACGAAGGCCGGGGAGCTGTTTTTT.

This clonotype was counted ten times or more. The chain has TRBV7-8 and TRBJ2-1; D is unclear. This CDR3 is 13 amino acids long. Trimming left V 5 bases short and J 7 bases short, with 12 bases between. Germline V gene data show CDR1 as SGHVS and CDR2 as FQNEAQ. The CDR3: CASSLEVSNEQFF. Written as DNA, the CDR3 is TGTGCCAGCAGCCTAGAAGTATCGAATGAGCAGTTCTTC.

This clonotype was counted ten times or more. The chain has TRBV28 and TRBJ2-4, with 7 bases matching TRBD1. V lost 6 bases and J lost 7; bases outside the gene matches: 18. The CDR3 sequence is 17 residues long. The germline V gene encodes CDR1 MDHEN and CDR2 SYDVKM. The DNA for the CDR3 is TGTGCCAGCAGACTAGGGGGCCTAAAACGACCCATGAACATTCAGTACTTC. Translated, it gives CASRLGGLKRPMNIQYF.

This clonotype has a count of ten or more. The gene calls are TRBV7-3 and TRBJ1-6, with a weak D call TRBD1 (6 bases). The CDR3 has 13 residues. Per the germline V gene, CDR1 is SGHTA and CDR2 is FQGTGA. Trimming took 5 bases from V and 6 from J, leaving 8 bases between them. The CDR3 DNA reads as TGTGCCAGCAGCCGGACAGTTAATTCACCCCTCCACTTT. This encodes CASSRTVNSPLHF.

As concerns this clonotype: A far larger clone is just one base off, so this is likely a read error. CDR3 nucleotides: TGTGCCAGCAGTCCCGGGACTAGCGGGGGAGATCGGTACTTC. Protein product: CASSPGTSGGDRYF. The rearrangement joins TRBV2 to TRBJ2-1, with TRBD2 matching 14 bases. The CDR3 spans 14 residues. In germline, CDR1 is SNHLY, CDR2 FYNNEI.

This clonotype was found many times. J is TRBJ2-1 and V is TRBV6-2 or TRBV6-3; 9 bases are a match to TRBD2. V was clipped by 2 bases and J by 3 bases; unmatched bases: 2. Germline assignment: CDR1 MNHEY and CDR2 SVGEGT. CDR3 size: 15 residues. The CDR3 DNA reads TGTGCCAGCAGTTACCTAGCGGGGCGCTACAATGAGCAGTTCTTC. Its translation is CASSYLAGRYNEQFF.

The CDR3 here is CAIGYGTTRSGANVLTF. For the CDR3, the DNA is TGTGCCATCGGTTACGGGACAACCCGCTCTGGGGCCAACGTCCTGACTTTC. The V call is TRBV10-3, the J call TRBJ2-6, with TRBD1 as a possible D gene (6 bases). Germline CDR1 reads ENHRY; CDR2 reads SYGVKD. Trimming took off 8 bases at V and 0 bases at J, with 17 bases between the two ends. This CDR3 is 17 amino acids long.

This clonotype was found many times. J is TRBJ1-3 and V is TRBV16; 8 positions match TRBD1. Germline assignment: CDR1 KGHSY and CDR2 FQNENV. V was clipped by 5 bases and J by 4 bases; unmatched bases: 4. The CDR3 runs to 14 residues. CDR3: CASSWTGRGNTIYF. DNA for the CDR3: TGTGCCAGCAGCTGGACAGGGCGCGGAAACACCATATATTTT.

This clonotype was observed many times. The chain carries TRBV2 and TRBJ1-1; 8 nucleotides match TRBD1. V lost 6 bases, J lost 4 bases, and 7 bases stayed unmatched. The CDR3 is 14 residues long. Germline CDR1 is SNHLY and CDR2 is FYNNEI. CDR3 in DNA: TGTGCCAGCAGGGGGCAGGGGGCACGCACTGAAGCTTTCTTT. Translation gives CASRGQGARTEAFF.

As regards this clonotype: A junction boundary mismatches the germline segment, possibly from a read error. The V gene is TRBV10-3, the J gene TRBJ2-6; D is perhaps TRBD1 or TRBD2 (5 bases each). The CDR3 spans 19 residues. From germline, CDR1 is ENHRY and CDR2 SYGVKD. CDR3 DNA sequence: TGTGCCAGCAGTTACGAGGGGCCAGGAAGTCCGCGGGGGGCCAACGTCCTGACTTTC. Protein: CASSYEGPGSPRGANVLTF.

The table lists this clonotype with a few counts. The chain carries TRBV6-1 and TRBJ2-7, with D possibly matching TRBD1 (6 bases). Trimming took 6 bases from V and 4 from J, leaving 13 bases between them. The CDR3 has 13 amino acids. Germline loops: CDR1 MNHNS, CDR2 SASEGT. This CDR3 is CASSRTALYEQYF. CDR3 in DNA: TGTGCCAGCAGCAGGACAGCCCTTTACGAGCAGTACTTC.

This clonotype was counted a few times. The chain uses TRBV6-1 and TRBJ1-3, with 8 bases fitting TRBD1. The CDR3 loop spans 17 amino acids. Trimming at V came to 4 bases and at J to 0 bases, leaving 8 bases not matched to a gene. CDR1 and CDR2 (germline): MNHNS, SASEGT. The CDR3 protein is CASSAGTGRGSGNTIYF. The CDR3 DNA reads TGTGCCAGCAGTGCCGGGACAGGTCGAGGCTCTGGAAACACCATATATTTT.

This chain connects TRBV29-1 to TRBJ2-2, with 8 bases aligning to TRBD1. The germline V gene has CDR1 SQVTM and CDR2 ANQGSEA. The CDR3 extends over 14 amino acids. The V gene end was trimmed by 7 bases and the J gene end by 3 bases; junction bases not matched to a gene: 7. This chain's CDR3 is CSGKGQGHTGELFF. The DNA for the CDR3 is TGCAGCGGGAAAGGACAGGGACACACCGGGGAGCTGTTTTTT.

This clonotype was observed many times. This sequence joins TRBV19 and TRBJ1-6; D unresolved. With 3 bases removed from V and 11 bases from J, the gap between germline ends came to 8 bases. The V gene's germline CDR1 is LNHDA and CDR2 SQIVND (reference sequence). The CDR3 has 12 amino acids. CDR3 residues: CASSIVGTPLHF. The CDR3 DNA follows: TGTGCCAGTAGTATTGTGGGGACACCCCTCCACTTT.